This T cell receptor (beta chain) was obtained from a study of T cell repertoires in cytomegalovirus infection (dated by TCRdb to about 2019). Notes on the research overall: Peptide stimulations targeted recently identified HLA-C-restricted CMV epitopes, whose presentation resists viral immunomodulation, together with well-studied HLA-B-restricted epitopes. Because public TCR beta signatures pointed to carriage of CMV infection together with the matching HLA type, the HLA type of each donor mattered for the analysis.

Instrument on record: Illumina HiSeq 1500. TCRdb took the public reads, trimmed them with fastp at Q25, ran MiXCR for clone calling and kept in-frame beta chains. For every CDR3 protein sequence, its rows merge into one entry that carries the most common genes and DNA. The sample yields about 920,000 distinct CDR3 sequences; approximately 31% were counted once. The ten largest clonotypes hold around 15% of the sample. Including cysteine and phenylalanine, the CDR3 has 14 amino acids. Only CDR3 DNA is held: 42 bases, read in frame from base 1. The CDR1 and CDR2 encoded by the germline V gene (reference sequence) are SEHNR and FQNEAQ. Here V drops 6 bases and J drops 6 bases, and the junction holds 7 bases not matched to any gene. Summary of the overall study and its limitations: The ex vivo response was dominated by HLA-C-restricted CMV-specific TCR beta clonotypes, which also provided the single most frequent clonotype in two of eight donors. In both this cohort and an independent roughly 360-donor cohort, the cumulative frequency of public TCR beta family members distinguished carriers of CMV infection plus the relevant HLA type.

In light of the paper, this sample's treatment or condition label describes: in vitro stimulation with specific CMV peptide epitopes to enrich CMV-specific T cells. Details on this clonotype: The antigen it recognizes is unknown. Base qualities are not recorded, but no much larger clone differs from it by a single base.

This clonotype was obtained from a human donor in good health (CMV status not recorded). Some clones in this sample may be carry-over from other donors' samples. Sample: cultured CD8+ T cells from PBMCs, taken from culture after CMV antigen stimulation. Recombination linked TRBV7-9 to TRBJ2-1; TRBD1 agrees with 8 junctional bases. The CDR3 region reads CASSPQGAPNEQFF. At the DNA level, the sequence is TGTGCCAGCAGTCCTCAGGGGGCACCCAATGAGCAGTTCTTC.